Shown below are 22 T cell receptor beta chains from a single sample sequenced in a study of blood T cell repertoires in COVID-19. Libraries were prepared by immunoSEQ multiplex PCR; TCRdb keeps only in-frame clonotypes and omits some of them. The sample lists 90,000 to 120,000 clones, 70% to 80% occurring once. Sequenced input: peripheral blood. The receptors stem from a man between 65 and 85 years old with active or convalescent COVID-19.

V and J are TRBV5-1 and TRBJ2-1; 7 bases are a match to TRBD1. V was clipped by 4 bases and J by 0 bases; unmatched bases: 7. The germline V gene has CDR1 SGHRS and CDR2 YFSETQ. The CDR3 has 16 amino acids. The CDR3 loop is CASSASTGSSYNEQFF. CDR3 coding DNA: TGCGCCAGCAGCGCCTCGACAGGGAGCTCCTACAATGAGCAGTTCTTC.

This CDR3 is CASLIQGSSYEQYF. CDR3 DNA sequence: TGTGCCAGCCTAATACAGGGGAGCTCCTACGAGCAGTACTTC. The chain carries TRBV6-5 and TRBJ2-7, with 7 bases that match TRBD1. V shed 8 bases, J shed 0 bases, and the junction held 7 bases outside the gene matches. Germline CDR1 MNHEY, CDR2 SVGAGI. The CDR3 extends over 14 amino acids.

V gene TRBV2 combines with J gene TRBJ1-2; unclear D gene. Germline-derived CDR1 and CDR2 are SNHLY and FYNNEI. V was clipped by 3 bases and J by 4 bases, with 9 bases between them. The CDR3 runs 13 residues. As DNA, the CDR3 is TGTGCCAGCAGTGATGATTACTCCTATGGCTACACCTTC. Translating gives CASSDDYSYGYTF. Full variable domain (rest looked up from reference TRBV2 and TRBJ1-2): EPEVTQTPSHQVTQMGQEVILRCVPISNHLYFYWYRQILGQKVEFLVSFYNNEISEKSEIFDDQFSVERPDGSNFTLKIRSTKLEDSAMYFCASSDDYSYGYTFGSGTRLTVV.

The chain couples TRBV19 to TRBJ1-1; D is undetermined. V lost 11 bases and J 0 bases, leaving 16 bases between the germline ends. This CDR3 has 14 amino acids. CDR1 and CDR2 (germline): LNHDA, SQIVND (reference sequence). The DNA of the CDR3 is TGTGCCGTCCGAGGAGGAGGGATGAACACTGAAGCTTTCTTT. Its translation is CAVRGGGMNTEAFF.

The rearrangement joins TRBV5-1 to TRBJ1-4; a weak D match, TRBD1 (6 bases). Trimming removed 4 bases at V and 0 bases at J, with 10 bases between. This CDR3 spans 15 amino acids. CDR1 is SGHRS, CDR2 YFSETQ, per germline. The CDR3 nucleotides are TGCGCCAGCAGCCCTGGGACAACAACTAATGAAAAACTGTTTTTT. Translated, it gives CASSPGTTTNEKLFF.

The chain is built from TRBV5-1 and TRBJ2-5, with D unclear. Per germline, CDR1 SGHRS and CDR2 YFSETQ. The V end lost 7 bases, the J end lost 2 bases, and 12 bases lay between the germline ends. This CDR3 is built from 13 residues. CDR3 in amino acids: CASALSSQETQYF. The CDR3 DNA sequence: TGCGCCAGCGCCCTGAGTTCGCAAGAGACCCAGTACTTC.

This clone was counted a single time. This chain connects TRBV30 to TRBJ1-1; D is undetermined. Trimming left V 7 bases short and J 1 base short, with 13 bases between. The CDR3 loop spans 13 amino acids. Germline V gives CDR1 GTSNPN, CDR2 SVGIG (reference sequence). The CDR3 here is CASPGVENTEAFF. The CDR3, as DNA: TGTGCCTCCCCCGGAGTAGAGAACACTGAAGCTTTCTTT. Using reference TRBV30 and TRBJ1-1 for the parts outside the CDR3, the full variable domain is SQTIHQWPATLVQPVGSPLSLECTVEGTSNPNLYWYRQAAGRGLQLLFYSVGIGQISSEVPQNLSASRPQDRQFILSSKKLLLSDSGFYLCASPGVENTEAFFGQGTRLTVV.

This clone was recorded a few times. The chain links TRBV21-1 to TRBJ2-7; TRBD2, as called in the table, went unchecked against the DNA. TRBV21-1 is annotated as a pseudogene. The CDR3 is 16 residues long. This chain's CDR3 is CASSKAKTFDSYEQYF. The CDR3 nucleotides read TGTGCCAGCAGCAAAGCCAAGACTTTTGACTCCTACGAGCAGTACTTC.

V is TRBV6-6 and J is TRBJ1-5; D is possibly TRBD1 (5 bases). Trimming cost V 6 bases and J 7 bases, with 16 bases left between them. Germline loops: CDR1 MNHNY, CDR2 SVGAGI (reference sequence). This CDR3 is 14 amino acids long. CDR3 sequence reads: CASRRRGGYQPQHF. Here the CDR3 DNA reads TGTGCCAGCAGGCGCCGGGGGGGGTACCAGCCCCAGCATTTT.

V gene TRBV2 combines with J gene TRBJ1-1; 8 positions match TRBD1. The CDR3 is made up of 15 amino acids. Per the germline V gene, CDR1 is SNHLY and CDR2 is FYNNEI. J was trimmed by 1 base and V by 6 bases; bases with no gene match: 7. CDR3 coding DNA: TGTGCCAGCAGGGGACAGGCGCAGTCGAACACTGAAGCTTTCTTT. It encodes CASRGQAQSNTEAFF. Drawing the rest from reference TRBV2 and TRBJ1-1, the complete variable domain is EPEVTQTPSHQVTQMGQEVILRCVPISNHLYFYWYRQILGQKVEFLVSFYNNEISEKSEIFDDQFSVERPDGSNFTLKIRSTKLEDSAMYFCASRGQAQSNTEAFFGQGTRLTVV.

This clone was counted a single time. The genes are TRBV28 and TRBJ2-5; a weak D match, TRBD2 (7 bases). The CDR3 is made up of 15 amino acids. Germline V gene sequence: CDR1 MDHEN, CDR2 SYDVKM. The V and J ends lost 5 bases and 4 bases respectively, with 17 bases between them. The CDR3 is CASSPFGGARETQYF. As DNA, the CDR3 is TGTGCCAGCAGTCCCTTTGGGGGGGCTCGAGAGACCCAGTACTTC.

This chain uses TRBV5-1 with TRBJ2-1; 11 positions match TRBD2. V shed 3 bases, J shed 9 bases, and the junction held 8 bases outside the gene matches. The CDR3 runs 15 residues. The V gene's germline CDR1 is SGHRS and CDR2 YFSETQ. CDR3 in DNA: TGCGCCAGCAGCTCCCAGACTAGCGGGGTTACTGAGCAGTTCTTC. Its translation is CASSSQTSGVTEQFF.

The rearrangement joins TRBV5-1 to TRBJ2-5, with D hard to call. V shed 0 bases and J shed 0 bases, with 6 bases lying between them. The CDR3 length is 14 residues. CDR1 is SGHRS and CDR2 is YFSETQ in the germline V gene. This CDR3 reads CASSLDRNQETQYF. CDR3 nucleotide sequence: TGCGCCAGCAGCTTGGACAGAAACCAAGAGACCCAGTACTTC.

The V gene is TRBV28, the J gene TRBJ2-7; perhaps TRBD2 as D (5 bases). The germline V gene encodes CDR1 MDHEN and CDR2 SYDVKM. Deletions cut 6 bases from V and 6 bases from J, with 12 bases between. The CDR3 has 12 residues. In DNA, the CDR3 is TGTGCCAGCAGCCAAACGGACTCCGAGCAGTACTTC. Translated, it gives CASSQTDSEQYF.

The V gene is TRBV4-1, the J gene TRBJ1-3, with D possibly TRBD1 on 6 matching bases. From germline, CDR1 is MGHRA and CDR2 YSYEKL. The CDR3 runs 15 residues. Trimming left V 3 bases short and J 2 bases short, with 11 bases between. The CDR3 region is CASSQLTGTGNTIYF. The CDR3 nucleotides read TGCGCCAGCAGCCAGCTTACAGGGACTGGAAACACCATATATTTT.

The chain combines TRBV6-1 with TRBJ1-1; D possibly corresponds to TRBD1 (5 bases). The V gene lost 2 bases and the J gene lost 1 base, with 14 bases spanning the gap. Germline-derived CDR1 and CDR2 are MNHNS and SASEGT. This CDR3 contains 16 residues. CDR3 sequence (DNA): TGTGCCAGCAGTGAACGGGCGGGACGGACGAACACTGAAGCTTTCTTT. Amino acid sequence: CASSERAGRTNTEAFF.

V is TRBV11-2 and J is TRBJ2-7; 10 positions match TRBD2. With V trimmed by 0 bases and J by 12 bases, 8 bases remained unmatched. Germline V lookup: CDR1 SGHAT, CDR2 FQNNGV. The CDR3 runs to 14 residues. The DNA for the CDR3 is TGTGCCAGCAGCTTAGATCGTCTAGCGGGGGTTGGGTACTTC. This encodes CASSLDRLAGVGYF. Using reference TRBV11-2 and TRBJ2-7 for the parts outside the CDR3, the full variable domain is EAGVAQSPRYKIIEKRQSVAFWCNPISGHATLYWYQQILGQGPKLLIQFQNNGVVDDSQLPKDRFSAERLKGVDSTLKIQPAKLEDSAVYLCASSLDRLAGVGYFGPGTRLTVT.

The genes are TRBV6-5 and TRBJ1-2; D remains unclear. Trimming pared 2 bases from V and 0 bases from J, leaving 7 bases between. The CDR3 is 14 residues long. Germline lookup yields CDR1 MNHEY and CDR2 SVGAGI. In DNA form, the CDR3 reads TGTGCCAGCAGTTACCGCGGGTCTAACTATGGCTACACCTTC. Its protein product is CASSYRGSNYGYTF.

V gene TRBV9 combines with J gene TRBJ1-2; a possible D gene is TRBD1 (6 bases). Germline CDR1 SGDLS, CDR2 YYNGEE. CDR3 length equals 13 residues. V was clipped by 0 bases and J by 6 bases, with 9 bases between them. The CDR3, as DNA: TGTGCCAGCAGCGTAGGGACAGTTGATGGCTACACCTTC. Translated: CASSVGTVDGYTF.

This clone appeared once. V usage is TRBV29-1 and J usage is TRBJ1-3, with D unresolved. Germline CDR1 reads SQVTM; CDR2 reads ANQGSEA. V was cut by 4 bases and J by 0 bases, with 7 bases left in between. This CDR3 region has 13 residues. In DNA form, the CDR3 reads TGCAGCGTTGCACTGTTCTCTGGAAACACCATATATTTT. It yields the protein CSVALFSGNTIYF.

This clone has a count of ten or more. The chain employs TRBV7-9 and TRBJ1-5; 7 bases are shared with TRBD1. The CDR3 extends over 16 amino acids. J was trimmed by 8 bases and V by 5 bases; bases with no gene match: 15. The germline V gene has CDR1 SEHNR and CDR2 FQNEAQ (reference sequence). The CDR3 reads CASSRGLGQGEEPQHF. The CDR3 bases are TGTGCCAGCAGCCGGGGACTGGGGCAGGGGGAAGAGCCCCAGCATTTT.

V and J are TRBV19 and TRBJ2-1, with D maybe TRBD1 (6 bases). V lost 3 bases to trimming and J lost 4 bases, with 13 bases between them. CDR1 is LNHDA, CDR2 SQIVND, per germline (reference sequence). CDR3 length: 15 amino acids. The CDR3 sequence: CASSITQGLYNEQFF. CDR3 DNA sequence: TGTGCCAGTAGTATTACCCAGGGGTTATACAATGAGCAGTTCTTC.